This T cell receptor (beta chain) was observed in a study of cytomegalovirus exposure and HLA in healthy donors. The primer mix had 60 Vbeta and 13 Jbeta primers. Only in-frame clones appear in the TCRdb table, and some are missing; sequencing was by immunoSEQ multiplex PCR. The table shows more than 60,000 clones, with 65% to 75% occurring only once. CDR1 is SQVTM, CDR2 ANQGSEA, per germline. The CDR3 sequence is 13 residues long. J gave up 4 bases and V 3 bases, and 2 bases lay outside the gene matches. The sequencing input was PBMCs. The chain combines TRBV29-1 with TRBJ2-1; 8 bases are shared with TRBD1. The receptor comes from a man aged 35 to 55 in good health and CMV-seropositive. For the CDR3, the DNA is TGCAGCGTTGATGGACAGGGTTACAATGAGCAGTTCTTC. Translation gives CSVDGQGYNEQFF.